This T cell receptor (beta chain) was obtained from a study of T-cell reconstitution after alpha-beta-depleted transplantation in children. Study-level findings and limits: T cells produced anew were the main source of T-cell counts and diversity one year after transplant. Reportedly, alpha-beta T cells present about two months post-transplant originated from several hundred expanded clones of graft origin. Day-60 TCRbeta diversity that was high in some patients was derived from surviving recipient T cells and thymic progenitors.

For TCRbeta, the library was prepared with unique molecular identifiers. MiXCR was run by TCRdb on the PCR reads, yielding one entry per CDR3 protein. In the table there are hundreds of thousands of distinct CDR3 sequences, 7% to 9% of which are singletons. This clonotype turned up a few times. Its antigen is not known. The V and J ends lost 7 bases and 2 bases, in that order; junction bases with no gene match: 11. This CDR3 is built from 15 residues. The germline CDR1 and CDR2 sequences are SGHRS and YFSETQ. This TCR was sampled from a male patient between 2 and 15 years old who had a stem cell transplant for acute myeloid leukemia, so the T cells may come from the graft donor. Here the sequenced sample was PBMCs, mostly from graft donor cells, taken 360 days after TCRalphabeta/CD19-depleted stem cell transplant. The chain combines TRBV5-1 with TRBJ2-5; 7 bases map to TRBD2. The CDR3 DNA reads TGCGCCAGCGGAAAACCGGGACTAAAACAAGAGACCCAGTACTTC. It yields the protein CASGKPGLKQETQYF. The variable domain in full, completed from reference TRBV5-1 and TRBJ2-5, reads KAGVTQTPRYLIKTRGQQVTLSCSPISGHRSVSWYQQTPGQGLQFLFEYFSETQRNKGNFPGRFSGRQFSNSRSEMNVSTLELGDSALYLCASGKPGLKQETQYFGPGTRLLVL.